Presented here are 7 T cell receptor beta chains from one specimen sequenced in a study of Ad26.COV2.S vaccination and SARS-CoV-2 variants. Libraries were prepared by immunoSEQ multiplex PCR; TCRdb keeps only in-frame clonotypes and omits some of them. The repertoire holds some 290,000 clones, with roughly 84% as singletons. Treatment described: roughly 18 received Ad26.COV2.S at low or high dose, single or two shots; 5 received placebo; per-sample allocation not given. Following the first vaccine or placebo injection, samples were taken on day 63. Sequencing was performed on peripheral blood, taken in a trial of Ad26.COV2.S vaccine versus placebo. The receptor source for this set is a person between 18 and 65 years old who received the Ad26.COV2.S COVID-19 vaccine or a placebo.

The chain couples TRBV9 to TRBJ1-2; 9 nucleotides agree with TRBD1. Germline values: CDR1 SGDLS, CDR2 YYNGEE. Unmatched junction bases numbered 4, after V lost 3 bases and J lost 4 bases. The CDR3 loop spans 14 amino acids. DNA of the CDR3: TGTGCCAGCAGCGCGCAACAGGGGGCCTATGGCTACACCTTC. Its translation is CASSAQQGAYGYTF.

The gene calls are TRBV9 and TRBJ2-5; either TRBD1 or TRBD2 may supply D (5 bases each). The CDR3 is made up of 13 amino acids. Trimming pared 4 bases from V and 2 bases from J, leaving 9 bases between. CDR1 SGDLS and CDR2 YYNGEE come from the germline V gene. The CDR3: CASSTGPQETQYF. CDR3 bases: TGTGCCAGCAGCACGGGACCGCAAGAGACCCAGTACTTC.

The chain has TRBV7-8 and TRBJ2-7; either TRBD1 or TRBD2 may supply D (7 bases each). The V and J ends lost 1 base and 3 bases respectively, with 16 bases between them. The germline CDR1 and CDR2 sequences are SGHVS and FQNEAQ. The CDR3 spans 16 residues. Written as DNA, the CDR3 is TGTGCCAGCAGCTTAGAACAGGGGAGGGAGGGCTACGAGCAGTACTTC. Translation: CASSLEQGREGYEQYF.

This rearrangement joins TRBV6-5 to TRBJ2-1; 10 bases match TRBD2. V shed 2 bases and J 12 bases; nucleotides not matched to a gene: 10. CDR1 is MNHEY and CDR2 is SVGAGI in the germline V gene. The CDR3 has 15 amino acids. The CDR3 here is CASSYPSGGPWGQFF. The CDR3 DNA reads as TGTGCCAGCAGTTACCCTAGCGGGGGCCCCTGGGGGCAGTTCTTC.

The chain recombines TRBV5-1 with TRBJ1-4; no reliable D call. The CDR3 spans 17 residues. The V gene's germline CDR1 is SGHRS and CDR2 YFSETQ. V was clipped by 0 bases and J by 7 bases, with 19 bases between them. The CDR3 loop reads CASSLGGSPSPVEKLFF. The CDR3 nucleotides are TGCGCCAGCAGCTTGGGCGGGTCCCCAAGCCCCGTTGAAAAACTGTTTTTT.

This clone was detected only once. At the DNA level, this CDR3 is encoded by other sequences in the same sample as well. V and J are TRBV6-5 and TRBJ2-7; D unclear. Trimming took 8 bases from V and 4 from J, leaving 9 bases between them. The CDR3 spans 11 residues. Germline loops: CDR1 MNHEY, CDR2 SVGAGI. This CDR3 is CASRARYEQYF. The CDR3 DNA reads TGTGCCAGCCGCGCGAGATACGAGCAGTACTTC.

The rearrangement joins TRBV5-1 to TRBJ2-5; D assignment may be TRBD1 or TRBD2 (5 bases each). The CDR3 totals 14 residues. V was pared by 0 bases and J by 3 bases, with 9 bases between. Germline assignment: CDR1 SGHRS and CDR2 YFSETQ. CDR3 nucleotide sequence: TGCGCCAGCAGCTTGGAATGGGGGAAAGAGACCCAGTACTTC. It is translated as CASSLEWGKETQYF.